Shown below are 32 T cell receptor beta chains from a single sample sequenced in a study of shared clonotypes between healthy human individuals. Measured with immunoSEQ multiplex PCR; TCRdb has only the in-frame clones, and not every one. The data contain approximately 640,000 clones, less than 95% of them seen just once; the ten biggest clones take up approximately 35%. Sequenced sample: memory CD8+ T cells from PBMCs. Documented subset: CD45RO+ cells pooled with CCR7-negative TemRA cells. The receptors were sampled from a man younger than 35 in good health. Some clones in this sample may be carry-over from other donors' samples.

The V gene is TRBV6-6, the J gene TRBJ2-5; D is ambiguous. Germline CDR1 MNHNY, CDR2 SVGAGI (reference sequence). There are 13 residues in the CDR3. V shed 2 bases and J shed 0 bases, with 4 bases lying between them. CDR3 protein: CASSYINQETQYF. The CDR3 region has the DNA TGTGCCAGCAGTTACATAAACCAAGAGACCCAGTACTTC.

The chain recombines TRBV27 with TRBJ1-5, with a tentative D call TRBD1 (5 bases). The CDR3 is made up of 14 amino acids. V was trimmed by 3 bases and J by 6 bases, leaving 12 bases between them. Per the germline V gene, CDR1 is MNHEY and CDR2 is SMNVEV (reference sequence). The CDR3 loop is CASSFLPRGQPQHF. The CDR3 DNA follows: TGTGCCAGCAGTTTTCTCCCAAGGGGTCAGCCCCAGCATTTT.

This clone was counted once. The chain joins TRBV4-1 to TRBJ2-1; a possible D gene is TRBD1 (6 bases). CDR1 is MGHRA and CDR2 is YSYEKL in the germline V gene. This CDR3 has 15 amino acids. The V end lost 4 bases, the J end lost 8 bases, and 18 bases lay between the germline ends. The CDR3 region is CASSLGGRLGDEQFF. The CDR3 DNA follows: TGCGCCAGCAGCCTAGGGGGACGACTCGGGGATGAGCAGTTCTTC.

V and J are TRBV28 and TRBJ2-7; 7 bases fit TRBD1. J gave up 3 bases and V 2 bases, and 10 bases lay outside the gene matches. Germline loops: CDR1 MDHEN, CDR2 SYDVKM. The CDR3 extends over 16 amino acids. CDR3 amino acids: CASSLTGTGEFYEQYF. CDR3 DNA: TGTGCCAGCAGTTTAACAGGAACAGGGGAGTTCTACGAGCAGTACTTC.

This clone was found once. The genes are TRBV28 and TRBJ1-5; no firm D call. This CDR3 contains 16 residues. With 5 bases removed from V and 3 bases from J, the gap between germline ends came to 17 bases. CDR1 is MDHEN and CDR2 is SYDVKM in the germline V gene. CDR3 in amino acids: CASSQSPYNNNQPQHF. CDR3 in DNA: TGTGCCAGCAGTCAATCGCCGTACAACAACAATCAGCCCCAGCATTTT.

The DNA for the CDR3 is TGTGCCAGCAGCACCTGGGGCAGGGGGGGCCCTGAAGCTTTCTTT. Translated: CASSTWGRGGPEAFF. This chain connects TRBV6-6 to TRBJ1-1; 7 nucleotides align to TRBD1. CDR3 length equals 15 residues. With 6 bases clipped from V and 6 bases from J, the junction kept 13 bases outside the gene matches. CDR1 MNHNY and CDR2 SVGAGI come from the germline V gene (reference sequence).

The gene calls are TRBV25-1 and TRBJ2-3; D gene ambiguous. The CDR3 sequence is 8 residues long. V dropped 6 bases and J dropped 14 bases, with 6 bases sitting between them. CDR1 and CDR2 from the germline V gene are MGHDK and SYGVNS. The CDR3 DNA follows: TGTGCCAGCAGGGTCCGGTATTTT. Translation gives CASRVRYF.

Comment on this clone: In the same sample, other DNA sequences code for this CDR3. V gene TRBV7-2 combines with J gene TRBJ2-7; possible D gene TRBD2, 6 bases. V dropped 3 bases and J dropped 3 bases, with 12 bases sitting between them. From germline, CDR1 is SGHTA and CDR2 FQGNSA. The CDR3 length is 14 residues. This chain's CDR3 is CASSFPGLGYEQYF. The CDR3 nucleotides are TGTGCCAGCAGCTTCCCGGGACTCGGCTACGAGCAGTACTTC.

The CDR3 region is CASSLGRNTQYF. CDR3 sequence (DNA): TGTGCCAGCAGCTTAGGTCGTAATACGCAGTATTTT. This chain links TRBV11-2 with TRBJ2-3, with D unresolved. In germline, CDR1 is SGHAT, CDR2 FQNNGV. CDR3 size: 12 residues. Between the trimmed V and J ends, which lost 1 base and 7 bases, there was a span of 6 bases.

The chain combines TRBV11-2 with TRBJ1-5; D remains unclear. V lost 5 bases and J 0 bases, leaving 11 bases between the germline ends. CDR1 SGHAT and CDR2 FQNNGV come from the germline V gene. This CDR3 contains 15 residues. The CDR3 here is CASSQPRGSNQPQHF. CDR3 in DNA: TGTGCCAGCAGCCAACCCCGGGGTAGCAATCAGCCCCAGCATTTT.

The chain recombines TRBV7-8 with TRBJ2-1; 8 bases map to TRBD1. Germline V gene lookup returns CDR1 SGHVS and CDR2 FQNEAQ. This CDR3 is built from 14 residues. After removal of 5 bases from V and 8 bases from J, the junction contained 8 bases not matched to a gene. For the CDR3, the DNA is TGTGCCAGCAGCGTGGGGACAGGAGGCGATGAGCAGTTCTTC. As protein: CASSVGTGGDEQFF.

This clone was seen just once. V usage is TRBV19 and J usage is TRBJ1-4; TRBD1 agrees at 7 bases. The CDR3 has 17 amino acids. V lost 0 bases to trimming and J lost 5 bases; unmatched junction nucleotides: 9. The germline V gene has CDR1 LNHDA and CDR2 SQIVND (reference sequence). The CDR3 protein is CASSIDPGTDENEKLFF. The CDR3 DNA follows: TGTGCCAGTAGTATAGATCCAGGGACAGATGAAAATGAAAAACTGTTTTTT.

This chain connects TRBV15 to TRBJ1-2, with 7 bases lining up with TRBD1. The CDR3 covers 15 residues. Unmatched junction bases numbered 10, after V lost 5 bases and J lost 4 bases. Germline loops: CDR1 LNHNV, CDR2 YYDKDF (reference sequence). This CDR3 reads CATSPLSGTAYGYTF. Written as DNA, the CDR3 is TGTGCCACCAGCCCTCTTTCCGGGACAGCCTATGGCTACACCTTC.

In regard to this clone: The identical CDR3 is also encoded by other nucleotide sequences in the sample. The V and J genes are TRBV7-9 and TRBJ2-5; 7 bases line up with TRBD1. The ends lost 3 bases at V and 0 bases at J; junction bases unmatched: 1. Germline-derived CDR1 and CDR2 are SEHNR and FQNEAQ (reference sequence). The length of the CDR3 is 14 residues. For the CDR3, the DNA is TGTGCCAGCAGCTTCGACAGGGACCAAGAGACCCAGTACTTC. Its translation is CASSFDRDQETQYF.

The genes are TRBV7-6 and TRBJ2-2; TRBD2 aligns across 10 bases. Trimming cost V 5 bases and J 4 bases; bases outside gene matches: 4. The germline CDR1 and CDR2 sequences are SGHVS and FNYEAQ. The CDR3 contains 15 residues. Written as DNA, the CDR3 is TGTGCCAGCAGCGGTCGGACTAGCGGCACCGGGGAGCTGTTTTTT. Protein sequence: CASSGRTSGTGELFF.

The chain joins TRBV9 to TRBJ2-7; perhaps TRBD1 as D (5 bases). Trimming pared 0 bases from V and 0 bases from J, leaving 10 bases between. The germline V gene has CDR1 SGDLS and CDR2 YYNGEE. This CDR3 is 15 amino acids long. The CDR3 is CASSVGGSDSYEQYF. The CDR3, as DNA: TGTGCCAGCAGCGTAGGGGGCTCCGACTCCTACGAGCAGTACTTC. Using reference TRBV9 and TRBJ2-7 for the parts outside the CDR3, the full variable domain is DSGVTQTPKHLITATGQRVTLRCSPRSGDLSVYWYQQSLDQGLQFLIQYYNGEERAKGNILERFSAQQFPDLHSELNLSSLELGDSALYFCASSVGGSDSYEQYFGPGTRLTVT.

This clone was seen a single time. V gene TRBV25-1 combines with J gene TRBJ2-7; the D gene is possibly TRBD1 (5 bases). Germline values: CDR1 MGHDK, CDR2 SYGVNS. V lost 5 bases and J lost 0, with 20 bases in between. This CDR3 comprises 17 residues. The CDR3 is CASSPGRYTGLSYEQYF. CDR3 DNA: TGTGCCAGCAGTCCGGGTCGATATACAGGCCTCTCCTACGAGCAGTACTTC.

This clone was observed a single time. J is TRBJ2-7 and V is TRBV28; TRBD1 might be the D (6 bases). Trimming took 6 bases from V and 2 from J, leaving 11 bases between them. Germline V gives CDR1 MDHEN, CDR2 SYDVKM. The CDR3 totals 13 residues. The CDR3 nucleotides are TGTGCCAGCAGATCGGACAGCCCCTACGAGCAGTACTTC. As protein: CASRSDSPYEQYF.

The chain employs TRBV29-1 and TRBJ1-1, with TRBD1 matching over 9 bases. J was trimmed by 11 bases and V by 1 base; bases with no gene match: 11. CDR1 is SQVTM, CDR2 ANQGSEA, per germline. CDR3 length: 14 amino acids. The CDR3 here is CSVEGKNRGPAAFF. CDR3 DNA: TGCAGCGTTGAAGGGAAGAACAGGGGGCCGGCGGCTTTCTTT.

The chain has TRBV5-5 and TRBJ1-1, with TRBD1 identical over 7 bases. V was clipped by 4 bases and J by 3 bases; unmatched bases: 15. This CDR3 has 17 residues. Looked up from germline, CDR1 is SGHKS and CDR2 is YYEKEE (reference sequence). The CDR3 spells CASSPIGGRVFDTEAFF. Written as DNA, the CDR3 is TGTGCCAGCAGCCCCATAGGGGGCAGGGTTTTCGACACTGAAGCTTTCTTT.

The V call is TRBV30, the J call TRBJ2-1; D assignment may be TRBD1 or TRBD2 (5 bases each). The V end lost 4 bases, the J end lost 6 bases, and 7 bases lay between the germline ends. The germline CDR1 and CDR2 sequences are GTSNPN and SVGIG (reference sequence). The CDR3 totals 11 residues. The CDR3 region is CAWIGTNEQFF. CDR3 in DNA: TGTGCCTGGATAGGGACCAATGAGCAGTTCTTC. Complete variable domain (other parts from reference TRBV30 and TRBJ2-1): SQTIHQWPATLVQPVGSPLSLECTVEGTSNPNLYWYRQAAGRGLQLLFYSVGIGQISSEVPQNLSASRPQDRQFILSSKKLLLSDSGFYLCAWIGTNEQFFGPGTRLTVL.

This clone was seen a single time. The CDR3 DNA reads as TGTGCCAGCAGCCAAGAGTTCTACCGGGAAACCGGGGAGCTGTTTTTT. Its translation: CASSQEFYRETGELFF. The V gene is TRBV4-2, the J gene TRBJ2-2; D perhaps matches TRBD2 (5 bases). V was pared by 0 bases and J by 5 bases, with 13 bases between. Germline V gene sequence: CDR1 LGHNA, CDR2 YNFKEQ. The CDR3 is 16 residues long.

The rearrangement joins TRBV11-1 to TRBJ2-1, with a possible D match to TRBD2 (5 bases). Germline V gene sequence: CDR1 SGHAT, CDR2 FQDESV (reference sequence). The germline V and J ends were trimmed by 0 bases and 4 bases, with 13 bases remaining between them. CDR3 length: 16 residues. CDR3 residues: CASSLAWAQRYNEQFF. CDR3 sequence (DNA): TGTGCCAGCAGCTTAGCGTGGGCCCAGCGGTACAATGAGCAGTTCTTC.

V is TRBV29-1 and J is TRBJ2-7, with 7 positions matching TRBD1. The junction had 4 bases not matched to a gene; V was cut back by 4 bases and J by 1 base. Germline lookup yields CDR1 SQVTM and CDR2 ANQGSEA. The CDR3 loop spans 13 amino acids. The CDR3 region is CSVGDSVSYEQYF. CDR3 coding DNA: TGCAGCGTTGGGGACAGTGTATCCTACGAGCAGTACTTC.

The chain joins TRBV9 to TRBJ2-7; perhaps TRBD2 as D (6 bases). Germline assignment: CDR1 SGDLS and CDR2 YYNGEE. Trimming left V 4 bases short and J 6 bases short, with 20 bases between. This CDR3 is 15 amino acids long. The CDR3 region is CASSPSGGTVGEQYF. Written as DNA, the CDR3 is TGTGCCAGCAGCCCTTCTGGGGGGACGGTGGGCGAGCAGTACTTC. The whole variable domain, filled in from reference TRBV9 and TRBJ2-7, reads DSGVTQTPKHLITATGQRVTLRCSPRSGDLSVYWYQQSLDQGLQFLIQYYNGEERAKGNILERFSAQQFPDLHSELNLSSLELGDSALYFCASSPSGGTVGEQYFGPGTRLTVT.

This chain joins TRBV5-1 and TRBJ2-3; D remains ambiguous. With 0 bases removed from V and 4 bases from J, the gap between germline ends came to 12 bases. This CDR3 is built from 15 residues. Germline V lookup: CDR1 SGHRS, CDR2 YFSETQ. This chain's CDR3 is CASSLGSMLPDTQYF. The CDR3 region has the DNA TGCGCCAGCAGCTTGGGGAGTATGCTGCCAGATACGCAGTATTTT.

Here the CDR3 DNA reads TGCGCCAGCAGCTTCGCCCCGAACACCGGGGAGCTGTTTTTT. Its translation is CASSFAPNTGELFF. This chain connects TRBV5-1 to TRBJ2-2; D gene ambiguous. Per germline, CDR1 SGHRS and CDR2 YFSETQ. CDR3 size: 14 residues. Trimming took 2 bases from V and 0 from J, leaving 5 bases between them. The complete variable domain, with remaining parts taken from reference TRBV5-1 and TRBJ2-2, reads KAGVTQTPRYLIKTRGQQVTLSCSPISGHRSVSWYQQTPGQGLQFLFEYFSETQRNKGNFPGRFSGRQFSNSRSEMNVSTLELGDSALYLCASSFAPNTGELFFGEGSRLTVL.

The gene calls are TRBV6-5 and TRBJ2-1; 9 bases align to TRBD2. The V segment lost 6 bases and the J segment 5 bases; nucleotides outside the gene matches: 8. The CDR3 runs to 15 residues. Germline V gene lookup returns CDR1 MNHEY and CDR2 SVGAGI. The CDR3: CASRPPGLAHNEQFF. CDR3 nucleotide sequence: TGTGCCAGCAGACCGCCGGGACTAGCCCACAATGAGCAGTTCTTC.

The chain recombines TRBV28 with TRBJ2-3; 9 positions match TRBD1. From germline, CDR1 is MDHEN and CDR2 SYDVKM. V shed 6 bases, J shed 0 bases, and the junction held 4 bases outside the gene matches. This CDR3 has 15 residues. Written as DNA, the CDR3 is TGTGCCAGCAGACTGGGACAGGGAAGCACAGATACGCAGTATTTT. Protein product: CASRLGQGSTDTQYF.

The chain uses TRBV11-3 and TRBJ1-1; no reliable D call. This CDR3 has 15 amino acids. Germline V CDR1 and CDR2: SGHNT, YENEEA. Trimming stripped 5 bases from V and 4 bases from J, with 17 bases between. CDR3 coding DNA: TGTGCCAGCAGCACCTCGGCGGGGTTAGGCACTGAAGCTTTCTTT. Its translation: CASSTSAGLGTEAFF.

V is TRBV4-2 and J is TRBJ1-4; D gene unclear. The CDR3 has 16 residues. Germline V gene data show CDR1 as LGHNA and CDR2 as YNFKEQ. The V and J ends lost 0 bases and 0 bases respectively, with 8 bases between them. The CDR3 region has the DNA TGTGCCAGCAGCCAAGAACAGAGGGCAACTAATGAAAAACTGTTTTTT. It codes for CASSQEQRATNEKLFF.

This chain connects TRBV5-4 to TRBJ2-7; 11 nucleotides match TRBD1. The CDR3 runs 15 residues. J lost 3 bases, V lost 3 bases, and 5 bases had no gene match. Germline V lookup: CDR1 SGHNT, CDR2 YYREEE (reference sequence). The CDR3 spells CASSSPGQGDYEQYF. The DNA for the CDR3 is TGTGCCAGCAGCTCTCCGGGACAGGGGGACTACGAGCAGTACTTC.